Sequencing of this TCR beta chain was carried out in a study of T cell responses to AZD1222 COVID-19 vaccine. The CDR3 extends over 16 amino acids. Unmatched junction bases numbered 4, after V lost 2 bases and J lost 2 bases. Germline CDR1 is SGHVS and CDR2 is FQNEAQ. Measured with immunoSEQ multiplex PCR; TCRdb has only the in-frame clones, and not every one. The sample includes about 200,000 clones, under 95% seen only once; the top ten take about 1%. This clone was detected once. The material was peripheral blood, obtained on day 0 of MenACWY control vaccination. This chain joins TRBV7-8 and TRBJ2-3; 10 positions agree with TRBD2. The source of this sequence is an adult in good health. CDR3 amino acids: CASSLKAGGLTDTQYF. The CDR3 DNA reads TGTGCCAGCAGCTTAAAAGCGGGGGGGCTCACAGATACGCAGTATTTT.